A single sample is the source of the 19 T cell receptor beta chains below, sequenced in a study of PD-L1 blockade in urothelial cancer. Time point: pretreatment peripheral blood. Produced via immunoSEQ multiplex PCR; TCRdb's table is partial and in-frame only. The sample holds under 55,000 clones; about 80% are singletons and the top ten take approximately 3%. Sequencing was performed on PBMCs, taken around atezolizumab (anti-PD-L1) treatment. Every receptor here comes from a man between 65 and 85 years old with urothelial cancer.

The J gene is TRBJ2-3, the V gene TRBV5-6; D uncertain. The V gene lost 4 bases and the J gene lost 4 bases, with 7 bases spanning the gap. The CDR3 runs to 12 residues. From germline, CDR1 is SGHDT and CDR2 YYEEEE. The CDR3 region has the DNA TGTGCCAGCAGCAACGCGCCAGATACGCAGTATTTT. Protein: CASSNAPDTQYF.

The genes are TRBV19 and TRBJ1-1; D may be TRBD1 (6 bases). Germline lookup yields CDR1 LNHDA and CDR2 SQIVND (reference sequence). The V and J ends lost 5 bases and 3 bases respectively, with 7 bases between them. The CDR3 has 12 residues. CDR3 nucleotides: TGTGCCAGTAGTGGACAGCACACTGAAGCTTTCTTT. The encoded protein is CASSGQHTEAFF.

The CDR3 DNA is TGTGCCAGCAGCTTGCGGGACGGAGGGGAAAATCAGCCCCAGCATTTT. The encoded protein is CASSLRDGGENQPQHF. The V and J genes are TRBV5-6 and TRBJ1-5; D is perhaps TRBD1 (5 bases). This CDR3 region has 16 residues. The germline CDR1 and CDR2 sequences are SGHDT and YYEEEE. Trimming pared 1 base from V and 4 bases from J, leaving 15 bases between. Looking up the rest from reference TRBV5-6 and TRBJ1-5 gives the full variable domain: DAGVTQSPTHLIKTRGQQVTLRCSPKSGHDTVSWYQQALGQGPQFIFQYYEEEERQRGNFPDRFSGHQFPNYSSELNVNALLLGDSALYLCASSLRDGGENQPQHFGDGTRLSIL.

The chain joins TRBV7-8 to TRBJ2-2; D not resolved. This CDR3 is 13 amino acids long. Germline CDR1 is SGHVS and CDR2 is FQNEAQ. V was shortened by 5 bases and J by 7 bases, with 11 bases between the two germline ends. CDR3 loop: CASSPSWLGELFF. The CDR3 nucleotides read TGTGCCAGCAGCCCTTCATGGCTCGGGGAGCTGTTTTTT.

The V gene is TRBV7-3, the J gene TRBJ2-1; weak D call: TRBD2 (5 bases). CDR1 and CDR2 (germline): SGHTA, FQGTGA. The V gene lost 4 bases and the J gene lost 9 bases, with 13 bases spanning the gap. The CDR3 runs 13 residues. The DNA of the CDR3 is TGTGCCAGCAGCTCGAAACGTGCGGGTGAGCAGTTCTTC. Protein sequence: CASSSKRAGEQFF.

V gene TRBV7-9 combines with J gene TRBJ1-5; D is unresolved. The CDR3 spans 14 residues. The V gene's germline CDR1 is SEHNR and CDR2 FQNEAQ (reference sequence). V lost 0 bases, J lost 7 bases, and 10 bases lay in between. The DNA of the CDR3 is TGTGCCAGCAGCTTAGCATCTATCCTACAGCCCCAGCATTTT. This sequence encodes CASSLASILQPQHF.

The chain couples TRBV27 to TRBJ2-3; a weak D match, TRBD2 (6 bases). Germline-derived CDR1 and CDR2 are MNHEY and SMNVEV (reference sequence). CDR3 length: 16 residues. Deletions cut 6 bases from V and 4 bases from J, with 20 bases between. DNA of the CDR3: TGTGCCAGCAGGTTACTAGCCGGAGAGGGCGCAGATACGCAGTATTTT. As protein: CASRLLAGEGADTQYF.

The genes are TRBV7-2 and TRBJ2-3; 8 bases line up with TRBD2. Unmatched junction bases numbered 2, after V lost 2 bases and J lost 1 base. The CDR3 is 15 amino acids. The V gene's germline CDR1 is SGHTA and CDR2 FQGNSA. The CDR3 sequence is CASSLIGGGTDTQYF. The CDR3 nucleotides are TGTGCCAGCAGCTTAATCGGGGGGGGCACAGATACGCAGTATTTT.

The CDR3 region has the DNA TGTGCCAGCAGCTTAGGGACAGGGGGGCGACAGAACTATGGCTACACCTTC. It is translated as CASSLGTGGRQNYGYTF. The chain recombines TRBV5-4 with TRBJ1-2; 11 bases line up with TRBD1. The CDR3 spans 17 residues. Germline V gene data show CDR1 as SGHNT and CDR2 as YYREEE (reference sequence). The V gene end was trimmed by 2 bases and the J gene end by 2 bases; junction bases not matched to a gene: 8.

The chain combines TRBV4-2 with TRBJ2-3, with D perhaps matching TRBD2 (5 bases). The CDR3 sequence is 16 residues long. Germline values: CDR1 LGHNA, CDR2 YNFKEQ. V gave up 8 bases and J gave up 0 bases, with 18 bases separating them. DNA of the CDR3: TGTGCCAGCGGCGAGGGCGGGTCCGCTAGCACAGATACGCAGTATTTT. Its translation is CASGEGGSASTDTQYF.

The rearrangement uses TRBV27 and TRBJ2-2; 10 bases map to TRBD2. J gave up 7 bases and V 3 bases, and 11 bases lay outside the gene matches. This CDR3 comprises 17 residues. CDR1 is MNHEY and CDR2 is SMNVEV in the germline V gene (reference sequence). This CDR3 reads CASSLILASGSGGELFF. CDR3 coding DNA: TGTGCCAGCAGTTTGATTCTTGCTAGCGGGAGTGGCGGGGAGCTGTTTTTT.

The chain has TRBV7-8 and TRBJ1-5, with D possibly being TRBD1 (5 bases). Trimming removed 5 bases at V and 9 bases at J, with 14 bases between. Germline CDR1 and CDR2: SGHVS and FQNEAQ. The CDR3 has 13 amino acids. CDR3 nucleotide sequence: TGTGCCAGCAGCCCCAGGGAAGAATCGCCCCAGCATTTT. Its protein product is CASSPREESPQHF.

This clone was detected once. The chain joins TRBV7-8 to TRBJ2-7, with D hard to call. Germline V gene data show CDR1 as SGHVS and CDR2 as FQNEAQ. The germline V and J ends were trimmed by 3 bases and 0 bases, with 9 bases remaining between them. CDR3 size: 14 residues. The DNA of the CDR3 is TGTGCCAGCAGCTTTGCGGATAGCTCCTACGAGCAGTACTTC. It translates to CASSFADSSYEQYF.

The chain employs TRBV30 and TRBJ1-4; possible D gene TRBD1, 5 bases. The germline V gene has CDR1 GTSNPN and CDR2 SVGIG (reference sequence). The CDR3 sequence is 11 residues long. V was trimmed by 5 bases and J by 8 bases, leaving 9 bases between them. CDR3 residues: CAWAQDEKLFF. The CDR3 DNA reads as TGTGCCTGGGCACAGGACGAAAAACTGTTTTTT.

The chain recombines TRBV11-1 with TRBJ1-1; TRBD1 is a possible D gene (6 bases). The V end lost 6 bases, the J end lost 4 bases, and 12 bases lay between the germline ends. The germline CDR1 and CDR2 sequences are SGHAT and FQDESV (reference sequence). The CDR3 spans 13 residues. The CDR3 spells CASSFRGGTEAFF. The CDR3 nucleotides are TGTGCCAGCAGTTTTAGGGGGGGCACTGAAGCTTTCTTT. The full variable domain, in which reference TRBV11-1 and TRBJ1-1 provide the parts outside the CDR3, is EAEVAQSPRYKITEKSQAVAFWCDPISGHATLYWYRQILGQGPELLVQFQDESVVDDSQLPKDRFSAERLKGVDSTLKIQPAELGDSAMYLCASSFRGGTEAFFGQGTRLTVV.

The chain couples TRBV30 to TRBJ1-5; D gene uncertain. Germline V gene lookup returns CDR1 GTSNPN and CDR2 SVGIG (reference sequence). The CDR3 extends over 15 amino acids. V lost 1 base and J lost 0, with 10 bases in between. The CDR3 here is CAWSGAGNSNQPQHF. CDR3 DNA: TGTGCCTGGAGTGGGGCAGGAAATAGCAATCAGCCCCAGCATTTT.

This clone has a single count. This chain uses TRBV29-1 with TRBJ2-3, with 9 bases matching TRBD2. This CDR3 region has 15 residues. The ends lost 3 bases at V and 4 bases at J; junction bases unmatched: 8. The germline V gene has CDR1 SQVTM and CDR2 ANQGSEA. CDR3 DNA sequence: TGCAGCGTTGACACACCGGGACTAGCCTCAGATACGCAGTATTTT. Residues: CSVDTPGLASDTQYF.

The chain carries TRBV2 and TRBJ1-3, with 7 positions matching TRBD1. V lost 1 base, J lost 10 bases, and 7 bases stayed unmatched. In germline, CDR1 is SNHLY, CDR2 FYNNEI. The length of the CDR3 is 14 residues. The CDR3, as DNA: TGTGCCAGCAGTGAAGTTAGCTACAGGGGAACCATATATTTT. Protein: CASSEVSYRGTIYF.

The rearrangement joins TRBV6-5 to TRBJ2-2; possible D gene TRBD1, 5 bases. The V end was cut by 5 bases, the J end by 1 base, with 8 bases between. The CDR3 extends over 14 amino acids. Germline CDR1 and CDR2: MNHEY and SVGAGI. The CDR3 coding sequence is TGTGCCAGCAGTCGGACACTGAACACCGGGGAGCTGTTTTTT. It yields the protein CASSRTLNTGELFF.